These 16 T cell receptor beta chains were sequenced from one sample in a study of CD8 T cells in Susac syndrome. An input of roughly 0.5 to 1 ug of RNA was subjected to reverse transcription using random hexamers. Via MiXCR, TCRdb re-called the immunoSEQ multiplex PCR reads, giving one row per CDR3 protein. The sample yields roughly 80,000 distinct CDR3 sequences, approximately 94% seen once. Sequenced sample: CD8+ T cells from PBMCs. The origin of the receptors is a human donor in good health.

The V and J genes are TRBV29-1 and TRBJ1-2; 12 bases are a match to TRBD1. This CDR3 has 14 amino acids. With V trimmed by 2 bases and J by 6 bases, 4 bases remained unmatched. Germline V gene sequence: CDR1 SQVTM, CDR2 ANQGSEA. CDR3 amino acids: CSVEMGQGADGYTF. The CDR3, as DNA: TGCAGCGTTGAAATGGGACAGGGGGCGGATGGCTACACCTTC.

The chain joins TRBV30 to TRBJ2-7, with D uncertain. The ends were cut back, 1 base at V and 4 bases at J, with 8 bases in the middle. This CDR3 contains 12 residues. Germline V gene sequence: CDR1 GTSNPN, CDR2 SVGIG (reference sequence). CDR3 in DNA: TGTGCCTGGAGTGGACAAACTTACGAGCAGTACGTC. As protein: CAWSGQTYEQYV.

This chain joins TRBV27 and TRBJ2-7; 8 bases map to TRBD2. The CDR3 covers 14 residues. V gave up 8 bases and J gave up 5 bases; unmatched junction bases: 11. CDR1 is MNHEY and CDR2 is SMNVEV in the germline V gene (reference sequence). This chain's CDR3 is CASSPGGRLNEQYV. Written as DNA, the CDR3 is TGTGCCAGCTCCCCGGGGGGGCGACTTAACGAGCAGTACGTC.

The CDR3 is CASSQEDRGPYNEQFF. In nucleotides, the CDR3 is TGCGCCAGCAGTCAAGAGGACAGGGGGCCCTACAATGAGCAGTTCTTC. This sequence joins TRBV23-1 and TRBJ2-1; 11 positions match TRBD1. TRBV23-1 is filed as an ORF, its function uncertain. V dropped 2 bases and J dropped 2; count of bases not matched to a gene: 2. The CDR3 is made up of 16 amino acids.

The gene calls are TRBV29-1 and TRBJ2-2; a weak D match, TRBD1 (5 bases). The CDR3 sequence is 14 residues long. The ends were cut back, 7 bases at V and 1 base at J, with 13 bases in the middle. CDR1 and CDR2 from the germline V gene are SQVTM and ANQGSEA. The CDR3 loop reads CSDDSLRNTGELFF. In DNA form, the CDR3 reads TGCAGCGATGACAGCCTAAGGAACACCGGGGAGCTGTTTTTT.

J is TRBJ1-4 and V is TRBV3-1, with D hard to call. Trimming removed 4 bases at V and 3 bases at J, with 12 bases between. Germline CDR1 is LGHDT and CDR2 is YNNKEL (reference sequence). The CDR3 sequence is 15 residues long. CDR3 in amino acids: CASSRTWTANEKLFF. The CDR3 bases are TGTGCCAGCAGCCGAACCTGGACGGCTAATGAAAAACTGTTTTTT.

The rearrangement joins TRBV15 to TRBJ2-1, with D perhaps matching TRBD2 (5 bases). Germline CDR1 reads LNHNV; CDR2 reads YYDKDF (reference sequence). The CDR3 is made up of 12 amino acids. With 5 bases removed from V and 9 bases from J, the gap between germline ends came to 11 bases. CDR3 region: CATSYPGIEQFF. CDR3 bases: TGTGCCACCAGCTACCCGGGGATTGAGCAGTTCTTC.

Only a few counts were recorded for this clonotype. At one end, the junction sequence differs from germline, possibly due to a read error. The chain combines TRBV5-1 with TRBJ1-5; 12 positions agree with TRBD1. The CDR3 sequence is 15 residues long. CDR1 and CDR2 (germline): SGHRS, YFSETQ. The CDR3 coding sequence is TGTGCCAGCAGCTTGGGACAGGGGGCTAATCAGCCCCAGCATTTT. Its translation: CASSLGQGANQPQHF.

The chain couples TRBV13 to TRBJ1-5, with D perhaps matching TRBD1 (5 bases). The CDR3 runs to 14 residues. Per the germline V gene, CDR1 is PRHDT and CDR2 is FYEKMQ (reference sequence). V gave up 3 bases and J gave up 3 bases, with 9 bases separating them. The CDR3 DNA sequence: TGTGCCAGCAGCTTTACAGGAGACAATCAGCCCCAGCATTTT. It codes for CASSFTGDNQPQHF.

V usage is TRBV4-1 and J usage is TRBJ2-6, with D maybe TRBD2 (6 bases). The CDR3 consists of 16 residues. CDR1 MGHRA and CDR2 YSYEKL come from the germline V gene. Deletions cut 1 base from V and 1 base from J, with 8 bases between. This CDR3 is CASSQGGVSGANVLTF. The CDR3 nucleotides read TGCGCCAGCAGCCAAGGCGGGGTATCTGGGGCCAACGTCCTGACTTTC.

This chain links TRBV29-1 with TRBJ1-1; D remains ambiguous. Deletions cut 3 bases from V and 0 bases from J, with 5 bases between. Germline assignment: CDR1 SQVTM and CDR2 ANQGSEA. The CDR3 is 12 amino acids. The CDR3 protein is CSVETLNTEAFF. Here the CDR3 DNA reads TGCAGCGTTGAGACATTGAACACTGAAGCTTTCTTT.

The chain uses TRBV18 and TRBJ1-5, with TRBD1 identical over 9 bases. V lost 3 bases and J lost 6; bases outside the gene matches: 21. This CDR3 is built from 20 residues. CDR1 and CDR2 (germline): KGHSH, LQKENI. Written as DNA, the CDR3 is TGTGCCAGCTCACCCACAATAATTCATCGCGGACAGGGGATTCGTCAGCCCCAGCATTTT. Translated, it gives CASSPTIIHRGQGIRQPQHF.

The chain is built from TRBV11-2 and TRBJ2-3; tentative D call: TRBD2 (6 bases). Germline V gene lookup returns CDR1 SGHAT and CDR2 FQNNGV. Trimming stripped 6 bases from V and 6 bases from J, with 19 bases between. The CDR3 has 15 residues. This chain's CDR3 is CASSETGGTKDTQYF. CDR3 bases: TGTGCCAGCAGTGAAACGGGCGGGACGAAGGATACGCAGTATTTT.

V and J are TRBV5-1 and TRBJ1-1; perhaps TRBD1 as D (5 bases). V dropped 4 bases and J dropped 3 bases, with 13 bases sitting between them. The germline V gene has CDR1 SGHRS and CDR2 YFSETQ. CDR3 length: 14 residues. The CDR3 DNA reads as TGCGCCAGCAGCCCCGGACACGGGCACACTGAAGCTTTCTTT. Its translation is CASSPGHGHTEAFF.

J is TRBJ1-1 and V is TRBV30; 7 bases line up with TRBD1. Germline V CDR1 and CDR2: GTSNPN, SVGIG (reference sequence). V dropped 8 bases and J dropped 8; count of bases not matched to a gene: 8. This CDR3 comprises 11 residues. The CDR3 DNA sequence: TGTGCCCGTGGGACAGACGGCGAAGCTTTCTTT. As protein: CARGTDGEAFF.

The chain recombines TRBV28 with TRBJ1-1; no firm D call. The germline V gene has CDR1 MDHEN and CDR2 SYDVKM. The CDR3 consists of 12 residues. V was trimmed by 6 bases and J by 7 bases, leaving 12 bases between them. The CDR3: CASSPVVSEAFF. The CDR3 region has the DNA TGTGCCAGCAGCCCAGTAGTGAGTGAAGCTTTCTTT.